The 18 T cell receptor beta chains listed next were all sequenced from one sample in a study of T-cell reconstitution after alpha-beta-depleted transplantation in children. As it was prepared, the TCRbeta library received unique molecular identifiers. MiXCR, applied by TCRdb to the PCR reads, yields one record per CDR3 protein. The table lists 70,000 to 95,000 distinct CDR3 sequences, roughly a sixth of them singletons. The material sequenced was PBMCs, mostly from graft donor cells, taken 180 days after TCRalphabeta/CD19-depleted stem cell transplant. These TCRs come from a male patient between 2 and 15 years old who had a stem cell transplant for acute lymphoblastic leukemia, so the T cells may come from the graft donor.

This clonotype was recorded a few times. The V call is TRBV29-1, the J call TRBJ2-2, with 7 bases lining up with TRBD2. CDR1 and CDR2 from the germline V gene are SQVTM and ANQGSEA. V gave up 5 bases and J gave up 2 bases; unmatched junction bases: 8. The CDR3 spans 15 residues. The CDR3 reads CSVLEAGPNTGELFF. Here the CDR3 DNA reads TGCAGCGTTCTGGAAGCGGGGCCAAACACCGGGGAGCTGTTTTTT.

This clonotype came up a few times. This rearrangement joins TRBV12-3 or TRBV12-4 to TRBJ1-4; 7 nucleotides align to TRBD1. This CDR3 has 13 amino acids. V trimming: 3 bases; J trimming: 9 bases; junction bases outside the gene matches: 4. This CDR3 reads CASSLGTVQKLFF. The CDR3 DNA sequence: TGTGCCAGCAGTTTGGGGACAGTCCAAAAACTGTTTTTT.

There are a few counts of this clonotype. J is TRBJ2-5 and V is TRBV9, with 8 bases fitting TRBD2. Per the germline V gene, CDR1 is SGDLS and CDR2 is YYNGEE. This CDR3 has 14 residues. Trimming removed 0 bases from V and 4 bases from J; junction bases left unmatched: 2. CDR3 sequence reads: CASSVGAGGETQYF. Here the CDR3 DNA reads TGTGCCAGCAGCGTAGGGGCGGGAGGAGAGACCCAGTACTTC.

The J gene is TRBJ2-1, the V gene TRBV7-6; D may be TRBD1 (6 bases). The V gene lost 3 bases and the J gene lost 7 bases, with 10 bases spanning the gap. This CDR3 has 13 amino acids. The germline gives CDR1 SGHVS, CDR2 FNYEAQ. The CDR3 loop is CASSLNRENEQFF. CDR3 sequence (DNA): TGTGCCAGCAGCTTGAACAGGGAAAATGAGCAGTTCTTC.

This clonotype has more than one count but fewer than ten. CDR3 residues: CASSLLFPLDEQFF. For the CDR3, the DNA is TGTGCCAGCAGCTTACTCTTTCCGTTGGATGAGCAGTTCTTC. The chain carries TRBV7-9 and TRBJ2-1; D is undetermined. This CDR3 contains 14 residues. Trimming removed 2 bases from V and 8 bases from J, with 13 bases in between. CDR1 and CDR2 from the germline V gene are SEHNR and FQNEAQ (reference sequence).

This chain uses TRBV20-1 with TRBJ2-7; the D is unclear. Trimming left V 2 bases short and J 1 base short, with 9 bases between. The germline V gene has CDR1 DFQATT and CDR2 SNEGSKA (reference sequence). CDR3 length equals 13 residues. CDR3 protein: CSARRPGSYEQYF. The CDR3 bases are TGCAGTGCTAGACGGCCTGGGTCCTACGAGCAGTACTTC.

This clonotype was observed a few times. V usage is TRBV20-1 and J usage is TRBJ1-2; D ambiguous. This CDR3 is built from 11 residues. Deletions cut 3 bases from V and 3 bases from J, with 5 bases between. Germline V gene sequence: CDR1 DFQATT, CDR2 SNEGSKA (reference sequence). CDR3 protein: CSASLYYGYTF. CDR3 coding DNA: TGCAGTGCTAGTTTGTACTATGGCTACACCTTC.

In this sample, this clonotype turned up many times. V is TRBV9 and J is TRBJ2-7, with D perhaps matching TRBD1 (6 bases). Trimming took off 0 bases at V and 5 bases at J, with 18 bases between the two ends. Per germline, CDR1 SGDLS and CDR2 YYNGEE. This CDR3 is 16 amino acids long. The CDR3 spells CASSVAGWAGAHEQYF. The DNA of the CDR3 is TGTGCCAGCAGCGTAGCAGGTTGGGCAGGGGCCCACGAGCAGTACTTC.

CDR3 DNA sequence: TGTGCCAGCACCCTAGGAGGAGCGGGGGGGCCCGGTACGCAGTATTTT. It specifies CASTLGGAGGPGTQYF. The chain recombines TRBV7-2 with TRBJ2-3; 10 bases are shared with TRBD2. V dropped 7 bases and J dropped 8; count of bases not matched to a gene: 15. This CDR3 has 16 residues. Germline CDR1 reads SGHTA; CDR2 reads FQGNSA.

This clonotype showed up many times. J is TRBJ1-1 and V is TRBV15; possibly TRBD1 for D (6 bases). The germline V gene encodes CDR1 LNHNV and CDR2 YYDKDF (reference sequence). The CDR3 spans 16 residues. The V gene lost 5 bases and the J gene lost 1 base, with 17 bases spanning the gap. CDR3 nucleotides: TGTGCCACCAGCGGAACAGGGAAGAGGAGGAACACTGAAGCTTTCTTT. Amino acid sequence: CATSGTGKRRNTEAFF.

The chain recombines TRBV2 with TRBJ2-6; D ambiguous. Trimming cost V 5 bases and J 4 bases, with 15 bases left between them. The CDR3 is 16 residues long. CDR1 is SNHLY and CDR2 is FYNNEI in the germline V gene. The CDR3 reads CASSPHMRTGANVLTF. The DNA for the CDR3 is TGTGCCAGCAGTCCACATATGAGGACCGGGGCCAACGTCCTGACTTTC.

The V and J genes are TRBV19 and TRBJ1-4; D is possibly TRBD1 (5 bases). Germline V CDR1 and CDR2: LNHDA, SQIVND (reference sequence). The CDR3 sequence is 13 residues long. V was pared by 6 bases and J by 8 bases, with 13 bases between. The CDR3 DNA is TGTGCCAGTAGGCGGGACGGGCGAGAAAAACTGTTTTTT. It codes for CASRRDGREKLFF.

This clonotype has just a few counts. The CDR3 sequence is CSARDSGKNEQFF. CDR3 DNA: TGCAGTGCTAGAGATAGCGGGAAGAATGAGCAGTTCTTC. The genes are TRBV20-1 and TRBJ2-1, with TRBD2 identical over 8 bases. CDR1 DFQATT and CDR2 SNEGSKA come from the germline V gene (reference sequence). This CDR3 has 13 residues. The ends lost 0 bases at V and 7 bases at J; junction bases unmatched: 2.

This clonotype was seen a handful of times. This chain joins TRBV27 and TRBJ2-3, with 10 bases identical to TRBD2. The CDR3 covers 18 residues. Germline V gives CDR1 MNHEY, CDR2 SMNVEV (reference sequence). J gave up 4 bases and V 0 bases, and 10 bases lay outside the gene matches. The CDR3 sequence: CASSLSLASGGQADTQYF. The CDR3 coding sequence is TGTGCCAGCAGTTTATCCTTGGCTAGCGGGGGTCAGGCAGATACGCAGTATTTT.

This clonotype was picked up a small number of times. Here the CDR3 DNA reads TGTGCCAGCAGCTTGGTCGGGGGGTTCTCTGGAAACACCATATATTTT. This gives the protein CASSLVGGFSGNTIYF. The chain is built from TRBV7-8 and TRBJ1-3; possible D gene TRBD1, 5 bases. The CDR3 covers 16 residues. Per germline, CDR1 SGHVS and CDR2 FQNEAQ. Trimming took 3 bases from V and 0 from J, leaving 12 bases between them.

In its sample, this clonotype was seen a few times. The chain links TRBV5-1 to TRBJ1-6; the match to TRBD1 covers 8 bases. The germline V gene encodes CDR1 SGHRS and CDR2 YFSETQ. This CDR3 comprises 15 residues. The J segment lost 8 bases and the V segment lost 5 bases, leaving 9 bases of the junction unmatched. The CDR3 DNA sequence: TGCGCCAGCAGACCGCAGGGGGCGATCGATTCACCCCTCCACTTT. It yields the protein CASRPQGAIDSPLHF.

This clonotype has only a few counts. The CDR3 DNA sequence: TGTGCCAGCAGCCTTGGACAGGGGAGTACAGATACGCAGTATTTT. It specifies CASSLGQGSTDTQYF. The V and J genes are TRBV4-2 and TRBJ2-3; 9 nucleotides agree with TRBD1. The germline V gene encodes CDR1 LGHNA and CDR2 YNFKEQ. The CDR3 length is 15 residues. V lost 4 bases and J lost 3; bases outside the gene matches: 5.

This clonotype was counted only a few times. One junction end does not reproduce the germline sequence, and a read error may be involved. This chain connects TRBV20-1 to TRBJ1-1; possibly TRBD1 for D (6 bases). The CDR3 is 17 amino acids. The germline V gene has CDR1 DFQATT and CDR2 SNEGSKA (reference sequence). The CDR3 protein is CSGRTGEGRGWNTEAFF. DNA for the CDR3: TGCAGTGGTAGAACGGGGGAAGGCAGGGGTTGGAACACTGAAGCTTTCTTT.